One sample yielded the 10 T cell receptor beta chains listed below, sequenced in a study of human T cells and chemical hapten exposure. Time point noted: patch test 1, 2 weeks after DPC sensitization. The treatment denotes: therapeutic diphenylcyclopropenone sensitization with weekly scalp DPC. From the RACE reads, TCRdb called clonotypes with MiXCR, one entry per CDR3 protein. The table lists around 340,000 distinct CDR3 sequences, under 9% of them singletons. Sample: whole blood, taken in connection with sensitization to the hapten diphenylcyclopropenone (DPC). The receptor set was obtained from a woman under 30 with alopecia areata. Some clones in this sample may be carry-over from other donors' samples.

This chain links TRBV20-1 with TRBJ1-1; 9 nucleotides agree with TRBD1. The CDR3 totals 14 residues. J gave up 3 bases and V 3 bases, and 5 bases lay outside the gene matches. The germline gives CDR1 DFQATT, CDR2 SNEGSKA (reference sequence). The CDR3 loop is CSARPTGGDTEAFF. CDR3 nucleotide sequence: TGCAGTGCTAGGCCGACAGGGGGGGACACTGAAGCTTTCTTT.

At least ten counts were recorded for this clonotype. V and J are TRBV7-6 and TRBJ1-3; D is ambiguous. The CDR3 is 16 amino acids. CDR1 is SGHVS and CDR2 is FNYEAQ in the germline V gene. Trimming shortened V by 2 bases and J by 0 bases, and 11 bases separated the two germline ends. CDR3 bases: TGTGCCAGCAGCTTAAACCCGGTTCTCTCTGGAAACACCATATATTTT. It specifies CASSLNPVLSGNTIYF.

The table lists this clonotype with many counts. The gene calls are TRBV4-2 and TRBJ2-7; a possible D gene is TRBD2 (6 bases). Trimming left V 7 bases short and J 4 bases short, with 20 bases between. Germline V gene lookup returns CDR1 LGHNA and CDR2 YNFKEQ. The CDR3 sequence is 15 residues long. CDR3 loop: CASTPNRQRAYEQYF. CDR3 nucleotides: TGTGCCAGCACCCCGAACCGCCAGCGGGCTTACGAGCAGTACTTC.

This clonotype was seen a handful of times. The chain uses TRBV6-4 and TRBJ2-2; no definite D call. CDR1 is MRHNA and CDR2 is SNTAGT in the germline V gene. V was cut by 2 bases and J by 3 bases, with 4 bases left in between. CDR3 length: 13 residues. DNA for the CDR3: TGTGCCAGCAGTGACGGGGACACCGGGGAGCTGTTTTTT. Protein: CASSDGDTGELFF.

The rearrangement links TRBV7-2 to TRBJ1-3; D is unclear. The CDR3 has 14 residues. Germline CDR1 reads SGHTA; CDR2 reads FQGNSA. Deletions cut 5 bases from V and 0 bases from J, with 8 bases between. In nucleotides, the CDR3 is TGTGCCAGCAGCCGGGCCCTCTCTGGAAACACCATATATTTT. Translating it yields CASSRALSGNTIYF.

The sample holds many counts of this clonotype. This chain joins TRBV7-2 and TRBJ2-5; TRBD2 agrees at 9 bases. Per the germline V gene, CDR1 is SGHTA and CDR2 is FQGNSA. The ends lost 4 bases at V and 8 bases at J; junction bases unmatched: 8. This CDR3 has 14 residues. As DNA, the CDR3 is TGTGCCAGCAGCTCGACTAGCGGCTCTGAAACCCAGTACTTC. Translation gives CASSSTSGSETQYF.

This clonotype was seen at least ten times. The chain recombines TRBV24-1 with TRBJ2-7, with D perhaps TRBD2 (5 bases). Germline loops: CDR1 KGHDR, CDR2 SFDVKD. This CDR3 has 18 amino acids. V dropped 4 bases and J dropped 6 bases, with 27 bases sitting between them. DNA of the CDR3: TGTGCCACCAGTGAGTCTGCCGCGTGGGCGCGGGTGAAATCCGAGCAGTACTTC. Its protein product is CATSESAAWARVKSEQYF.

The J gene is TRBJ2-2, the V gene TRBV20-1, with 9 bases lining up with TRBD1. V was clipped by 6 bases and J by 7 bases; unmatched bases: 6. This CDR3 has 13 amino acids. CDR1 is DFQATT and CDR2 is SNEGSKA in the germline V gene (reference sequence). Written as DNA, the CDR3 is TGCAGTGCGCGACAGGGGGAAGTCGGGGAGCTGTTTTTT. It specifies CSARQGEVGELFF.

This clonotype was seen many times. V and J are TRBV7-6 and TRBJ1-6, with D perhaps TRBD1 (6 bases). The CDR3 consists of 17 residues. The V and J ends lost 5 bases and 0 bases respectively, with 14 bases between them. The germline V gene encodes CDR1 SGHVS and CDR2 FNYEAQ. CDR3 sequence reads: CASSPRGPSSYNSPLHF. CDR3 bases: TGTGCCAGCAGCCCCAGGGGTCCTAGCTCCTATAATTCACCCCTCCACTTT.

In this sample, this clonotype turned up many times. This rearrangement joins TRBV6-6 to TRBJ2-1; perhaps TRBD2 as D (7 bases). Trimming removed 5 bases at V and 2 bases at J, with 13 bases between. The length of the CDR3 is 15 residues. Germline V gene sequence: CDR1 MNHNY, CDR2 SVGAGI (reference sequence). The CDR3 loop is CASSKGGFTYNEQFF. The CDR3 DNA is TGTGCCAGCAGTAAGGGGGGGTTTACCTACAATGAGCAGTTCTTC.